The source of this T cell receptor (beta chain) is a study of Graves' ophthalmopathy and Graves' hyperthyroidism. Study as a whole: Peripheral blood was gathered at first diagnosis, ahead of any treatment whatsoever.

Trimming shortened V by 3 bases and J by 1 base, and 9 bases separated the two germline ends. From germline, CDR1 is DFQATT and CDR2 SNEGSKA (reference sequence). The CDR3 spans 13 residues. This clonotype has ten or more counts. CDR3 regions of TCR beta were amplified from RNA transcripts. The authors performed first-round RT-PCR with HTBI primers and then a second-round multiplex PCR. TCRdb ran MiXCR on the multiplex PCR reads and lists one entry per CDR3 protein. Of 200,000 to 250,000 distinct CDR3 sequences in the sample, 20% to 25% were seen once. The chain couples TRBV20-1 to TRBJ1-1; D unresolved. The source is a woman in her 50s with Graves' ophthalmopathy. The sequenced sample consisted of peripheral blood. The CDR3: CSASKLGNTEAFF. In DNA, the CDR3 is TGCAGTGCTAGTAAACTGGGGAACACTGAAGCTTTCTTT.